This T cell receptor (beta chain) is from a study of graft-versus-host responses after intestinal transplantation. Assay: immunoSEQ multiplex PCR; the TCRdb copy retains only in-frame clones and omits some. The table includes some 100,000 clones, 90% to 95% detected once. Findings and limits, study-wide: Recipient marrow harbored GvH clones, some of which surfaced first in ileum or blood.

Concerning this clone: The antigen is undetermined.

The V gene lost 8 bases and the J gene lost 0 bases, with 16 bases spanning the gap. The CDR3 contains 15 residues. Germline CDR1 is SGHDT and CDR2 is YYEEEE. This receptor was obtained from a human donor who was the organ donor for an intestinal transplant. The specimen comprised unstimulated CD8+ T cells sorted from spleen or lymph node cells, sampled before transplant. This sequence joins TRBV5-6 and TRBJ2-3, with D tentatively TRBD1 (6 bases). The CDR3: CARRCGTNSTDTQYF. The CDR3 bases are TGTGCCAGGAGGTGTGGGACAAATAGCACAGATACGCAGTATTTT.